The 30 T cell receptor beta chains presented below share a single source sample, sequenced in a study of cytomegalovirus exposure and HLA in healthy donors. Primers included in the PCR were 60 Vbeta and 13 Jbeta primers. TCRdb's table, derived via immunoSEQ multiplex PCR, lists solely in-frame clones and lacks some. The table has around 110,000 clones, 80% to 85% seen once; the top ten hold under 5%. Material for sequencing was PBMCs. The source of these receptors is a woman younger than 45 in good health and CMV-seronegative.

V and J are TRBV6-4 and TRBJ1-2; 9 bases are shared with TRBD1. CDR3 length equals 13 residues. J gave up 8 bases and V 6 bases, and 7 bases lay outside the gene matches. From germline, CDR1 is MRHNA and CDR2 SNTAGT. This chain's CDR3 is CASRAGQGDGYTF. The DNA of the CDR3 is TGTGCCAGCAGGGCGGGACAGGGAGACGGCTACACCTTC.

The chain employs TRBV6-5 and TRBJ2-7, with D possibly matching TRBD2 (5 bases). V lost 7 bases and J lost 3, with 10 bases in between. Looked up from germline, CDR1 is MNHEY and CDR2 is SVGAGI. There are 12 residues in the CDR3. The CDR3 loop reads CASTTGNYEQYF. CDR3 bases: TGTGCCAGCACCACCGGGAACTACGAGCAGTACTTC.

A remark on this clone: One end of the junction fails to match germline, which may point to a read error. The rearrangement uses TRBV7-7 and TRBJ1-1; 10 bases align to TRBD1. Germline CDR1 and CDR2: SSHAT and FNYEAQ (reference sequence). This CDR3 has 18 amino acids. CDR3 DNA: TGTGCTAGCAGCTTATATTTAAGAAAGACAGGGGGCTGCACTGAAGCTTTCTTT. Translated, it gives CASSLYLRKTGGCTEAFF.

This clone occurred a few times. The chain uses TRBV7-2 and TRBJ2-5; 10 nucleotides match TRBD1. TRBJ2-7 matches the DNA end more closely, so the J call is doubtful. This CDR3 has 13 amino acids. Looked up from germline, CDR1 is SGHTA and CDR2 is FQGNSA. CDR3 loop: CASSRDRGYEQYF. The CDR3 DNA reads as TGTGCCAGCAGCCGGGACAGGGGCTACGAGCAGTACTTC.

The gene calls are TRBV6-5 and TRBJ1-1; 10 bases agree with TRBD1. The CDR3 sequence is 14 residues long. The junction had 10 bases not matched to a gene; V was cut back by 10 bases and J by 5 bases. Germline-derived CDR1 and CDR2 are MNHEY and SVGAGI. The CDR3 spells CATNFRTGGTEAFF. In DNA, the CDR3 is TGTGCCACCAATTTTAGGACAGGGGGAACTGAAGCTTTCTTT.

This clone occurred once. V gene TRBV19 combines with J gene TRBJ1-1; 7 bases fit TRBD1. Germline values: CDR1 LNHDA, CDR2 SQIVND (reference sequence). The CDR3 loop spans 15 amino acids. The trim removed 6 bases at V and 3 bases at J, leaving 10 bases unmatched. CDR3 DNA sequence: TGTGCCAGTAGCGGACAGGCCACGGTGTACACTGAAGCTTTCTTT. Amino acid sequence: CASSGQATVYTEAFF.

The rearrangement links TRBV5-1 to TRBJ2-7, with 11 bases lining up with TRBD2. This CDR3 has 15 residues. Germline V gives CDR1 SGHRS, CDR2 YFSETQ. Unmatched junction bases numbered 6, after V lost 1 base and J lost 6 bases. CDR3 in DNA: TGCGCCAGCAGCTTGACAACCGGGACTAGCGGCGAGCAGTACTTC. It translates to CASSLTTGTSGEQYF.

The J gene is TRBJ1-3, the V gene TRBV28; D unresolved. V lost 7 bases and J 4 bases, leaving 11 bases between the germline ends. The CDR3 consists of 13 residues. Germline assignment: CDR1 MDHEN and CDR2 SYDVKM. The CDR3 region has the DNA TGTGCCAGCACAGGTCCGAAGGGAAACACCATATATTTT. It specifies CASTGPKGNTIYF.

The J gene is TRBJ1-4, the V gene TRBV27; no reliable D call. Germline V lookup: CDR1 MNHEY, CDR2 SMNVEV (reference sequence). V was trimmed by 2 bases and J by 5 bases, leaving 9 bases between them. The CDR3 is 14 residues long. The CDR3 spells CASSLGRQNEKLFF. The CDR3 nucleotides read TGTGCCAGCAGTTTAGGGAGGCAGAATGAAAAACTGTTTTTT. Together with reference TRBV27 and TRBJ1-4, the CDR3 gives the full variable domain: EAQVTQNPRYLITVTGKKLTVTCSQNMNHEYMSWYRQDPGLGLRQIYYSMNVEVTDKGDVPEGYKVSRKEKRNFPLILESPSPNQTSLYFCASSLGRQNEKLFFGSGTQLSVL.

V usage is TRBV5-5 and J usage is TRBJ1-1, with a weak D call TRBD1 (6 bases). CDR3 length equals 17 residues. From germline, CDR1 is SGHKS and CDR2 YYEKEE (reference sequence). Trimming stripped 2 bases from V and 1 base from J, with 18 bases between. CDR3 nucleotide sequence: TGTGCCAGCAGCTTATCTCTTGGGGCAGGGGAGAACACTGAAGCTTTCTTT. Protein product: CASSLSLGAGENTEAFF.

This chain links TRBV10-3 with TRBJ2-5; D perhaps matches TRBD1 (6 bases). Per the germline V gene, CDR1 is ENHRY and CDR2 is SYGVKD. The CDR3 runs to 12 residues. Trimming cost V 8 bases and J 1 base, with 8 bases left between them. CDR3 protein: CAIGGFQETQYF. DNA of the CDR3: TGTGCCATCGGGGGCTTCCAAGAGACCCAGTACTTC.

CDR3 amino acids: CASSLLTAQGRQYF. The CDR3 DNA sequence: TGTGCCAGCAGTTTATTGACGGCCCAGGGGAGGCAGTATTTT. V and J are TRBV28 and TRBJ2-3, with D tentatively TRBD1 (6 bases). This CDR3 spans 14 amino acids. The germline V gene has CDR1 MDHEN and CDR2 SYDVKM. Trimming stripped 1 base from V and 11 bases from J, with 16 bases between.

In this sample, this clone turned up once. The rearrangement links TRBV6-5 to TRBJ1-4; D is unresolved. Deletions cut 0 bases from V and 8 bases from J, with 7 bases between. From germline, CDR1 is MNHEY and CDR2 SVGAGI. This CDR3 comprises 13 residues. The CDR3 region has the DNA TGTGCCAGCAGTTACTCGGAGAAAGAAAAACTGTTTTTT. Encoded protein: CASSYSEKEKLFF.

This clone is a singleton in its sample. In DNA, the CDR3 is TGTGCCAGCAGCTACCACTCGACTCTAGCGGGAGCGGCAGAGACCCAGTACTTC. Translation gives CASSYHSTLAGAAETQYF. V and J are TRBV11-3 and TRBJ2-5, with TRBD2 identical over 10 bases. Germline-derived CDR1 and CDR2 are SGHNT and YENEEA. V was pared by 4 bases and J by 4 bases, with 15 bases of the junction left unmatched. CDR3 length: 18 amino acids.

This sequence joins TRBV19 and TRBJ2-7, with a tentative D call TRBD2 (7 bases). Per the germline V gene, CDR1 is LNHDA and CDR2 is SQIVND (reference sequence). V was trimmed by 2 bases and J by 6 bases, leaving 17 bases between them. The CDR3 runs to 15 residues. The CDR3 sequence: CASSIRGGGVGEQYF. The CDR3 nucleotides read TGTGCCAGTAGTATAAGGGGGGGAGGTGTCGGCGAGCAGTACTTC. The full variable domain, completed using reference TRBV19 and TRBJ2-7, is DGGITQSPKYLFRKEGQNVTLSCEQNLNHDAMYWYRQDPGQGLRLIYYSQIVNDFQKGDIAEGYSVSREKKESFPLTVTSAQKNPTAFYLCASSIRGGGVGEQYFGPGTRLTVT.

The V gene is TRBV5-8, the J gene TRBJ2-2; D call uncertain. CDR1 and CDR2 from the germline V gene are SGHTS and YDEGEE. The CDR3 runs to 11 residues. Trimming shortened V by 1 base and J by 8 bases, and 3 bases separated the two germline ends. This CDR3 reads CASSLRGELFF. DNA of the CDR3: TGTGCCAGCAGCTTGCGGGGGGAGCTGTTTTTT.

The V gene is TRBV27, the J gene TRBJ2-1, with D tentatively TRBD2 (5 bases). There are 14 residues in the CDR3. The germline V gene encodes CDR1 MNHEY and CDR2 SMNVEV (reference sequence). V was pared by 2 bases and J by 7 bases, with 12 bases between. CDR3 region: CASSLPSRENEQFF. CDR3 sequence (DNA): TGTGCCAGCAGTTTACCCTCGAGGGAAAATGAGCAGTTCTTC.

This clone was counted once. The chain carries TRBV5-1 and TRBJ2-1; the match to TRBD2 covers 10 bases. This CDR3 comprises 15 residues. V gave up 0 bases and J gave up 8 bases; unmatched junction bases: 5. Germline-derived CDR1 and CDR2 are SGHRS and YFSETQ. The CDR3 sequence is CASSLASGSIDEQFF. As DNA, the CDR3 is TGCGCCAGCAGCTTGGCTAGCGGGAGTATCGATGAGCAGTTCTTC. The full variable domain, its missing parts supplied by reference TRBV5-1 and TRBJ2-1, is KAGVTQTPRYLIKTRGQQVTLSCSPISGHRSVSWYQQTPGQGLQFLFEYFSETQRNKGNFPGRFSGRQFSNSRSEMNVSTLELGDSALYLCASSLASGSIDEQFFGPGTRLTVL.

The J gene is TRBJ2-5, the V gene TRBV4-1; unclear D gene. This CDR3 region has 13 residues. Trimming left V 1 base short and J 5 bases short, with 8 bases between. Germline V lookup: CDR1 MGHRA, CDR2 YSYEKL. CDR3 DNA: TGCGCCAGCAGCCAAGTCAGGATGGAGACCCAGTACTTC. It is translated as CASSQVRMETQYF.

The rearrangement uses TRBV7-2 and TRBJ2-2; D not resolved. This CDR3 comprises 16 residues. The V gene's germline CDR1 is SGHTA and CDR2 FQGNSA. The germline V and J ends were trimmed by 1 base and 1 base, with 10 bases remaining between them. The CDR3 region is CASSLGLRMNTGELFF. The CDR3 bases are TGTGCCAGCAGCTTAGGTTTGCGGATGAACACCGGGGAGCTGTTTTTT. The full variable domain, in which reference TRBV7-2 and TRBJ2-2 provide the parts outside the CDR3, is GAGVSQSPSNKVTEKGKDVELRCDPISGHTALYWYRQSLGQGLEFLIYFQGNSAPDKSGLPSDRFSAERTGGSVSTLTIQRTQQEDSAVYLCASSLGLRMNTGELFFGEGSRLTVL.

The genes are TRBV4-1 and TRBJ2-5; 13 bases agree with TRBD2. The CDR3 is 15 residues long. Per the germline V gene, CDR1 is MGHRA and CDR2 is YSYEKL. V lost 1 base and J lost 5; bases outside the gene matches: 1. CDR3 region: CASSQVGLAGETQYF. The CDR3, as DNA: TGCGCCAGCAGCCAAGTGGGACTAGCGGGGGAGACCCAGTACTTC.

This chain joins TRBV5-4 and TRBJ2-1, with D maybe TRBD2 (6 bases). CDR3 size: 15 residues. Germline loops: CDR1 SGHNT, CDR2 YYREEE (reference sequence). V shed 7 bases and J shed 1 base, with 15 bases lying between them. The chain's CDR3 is CASFSGLLSYNEQFF. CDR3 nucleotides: TGTGCCAGCTTTTCGGGACTCCTATCCTACAATGAGCAGTTCTTC.

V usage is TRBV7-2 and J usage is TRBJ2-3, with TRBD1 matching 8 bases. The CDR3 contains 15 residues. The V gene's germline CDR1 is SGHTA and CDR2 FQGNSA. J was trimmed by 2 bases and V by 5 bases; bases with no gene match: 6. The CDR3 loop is CASSPGQGHTDTQYF. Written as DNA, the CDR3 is TGTGCCAGCAGCCCCGGACAGGGACACACAGATACGCAGTATTTT.

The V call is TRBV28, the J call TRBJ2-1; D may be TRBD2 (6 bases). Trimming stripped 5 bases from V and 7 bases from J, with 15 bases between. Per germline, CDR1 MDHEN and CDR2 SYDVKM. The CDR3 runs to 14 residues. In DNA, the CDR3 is TGTGCCAGCAGTCCCGGCGGGGCTCGGAATGAGCAGTTCTTC. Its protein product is CASSPGGARNEQFF.

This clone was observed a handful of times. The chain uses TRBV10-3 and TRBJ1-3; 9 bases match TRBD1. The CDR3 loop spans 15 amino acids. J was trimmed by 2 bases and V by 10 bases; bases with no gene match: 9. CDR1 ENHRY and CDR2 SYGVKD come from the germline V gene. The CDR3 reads CATSSDRGTGNTIYF. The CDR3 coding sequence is TGTGCCACCTCTTCGGACAGGGGAACTGGAAACACCATATATTTT.

The CDR3 DNA reads TGTGCCAGCAGTTACTGGTCGCGGGAGCAGACCGGGGAGCTGTTTTTT. Its translation: CASSYWSREQTGELFF. This chain connects TRBV6-5 to TRBJ2-2; TRBD2 agrees at 7 bases. Germline CDR1 MNHEY, CDR2 SVGAGI. The CDR3 consists of 16 residues. V lost 1 base and J lost 5; bases outside the gene matches: 7.

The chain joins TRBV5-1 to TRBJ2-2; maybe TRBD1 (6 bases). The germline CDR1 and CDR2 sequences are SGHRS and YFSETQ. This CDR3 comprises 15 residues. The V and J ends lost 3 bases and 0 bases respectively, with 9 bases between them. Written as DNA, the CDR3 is TGCGCCAGCAGCTCACGGACAGCGAACACCGGGGAGCTGTTTTTT. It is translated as CASSSRTANTGELFF.

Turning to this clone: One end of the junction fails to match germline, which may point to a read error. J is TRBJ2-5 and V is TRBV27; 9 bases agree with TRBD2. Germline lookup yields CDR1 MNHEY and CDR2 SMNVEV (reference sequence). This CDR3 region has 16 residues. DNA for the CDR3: TGTGCCAGCAGTTTTTTAGCGGGAGAGTCGATGGAGACCCAATACTTC. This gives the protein CASSFLAGESMETQYF.

DNA of the CDR3: TGCGCCAGCACCTTCACGGGAGGTCTCACAGATACGCAGTATTTT. It is translated as CASTFTGGLTDTQYF. The chain links TRBV10-2 to TRBJ2-3, with 7 nucleotides matching TRBD2. Germline V CDR1 and CDR2: WSHSY, SAAADI. CDR3 length: 15 amino acids. The V and J ends lost 7 bases and 2 bases, in that order; junction bases with no gene match: 9.

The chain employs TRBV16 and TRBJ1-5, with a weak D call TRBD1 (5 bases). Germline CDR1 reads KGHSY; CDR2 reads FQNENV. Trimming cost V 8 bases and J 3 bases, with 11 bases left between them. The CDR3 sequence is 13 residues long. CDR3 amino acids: CASSGEINQPQHF. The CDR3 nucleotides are TGTGCCAGCTCGGGGGAGATCAATCAGCCCCAGCATTTT.